The 7 T cell receptor beta chains given below trace back to one sample, sequenced in a study of blood T cell repertoires in COVID-19. The method was immunoSEQ multiplex PCR; TCRdb's version includes in-frame clones alone and lacks a portion of them. The sample has roughly 160,000 clones, around 86% seen once. The sequenced sample consisted of peripheral blood. The receptors here all came from a man in his sixties with COVID-19, enrolled during active disease.

This rearrangement joins TRBV3-1 (or the pseudogene TRBV3-2) to TRBJ2-5; TRBD2 agrees at 11 bases. CDR3 length equals 16 residues. Germline-derived CDR1 and CDR2 are LGHDT and YNNKEL (reference sequence). Germline trimming cut 3 bases from V and 4 bases from J; bases unmatched to any gene: 7. CDR3 sequence reads: CASSQLAGGDGETQYF. The CDR3 DNA reads TGTGCCAGCAGCCAGTTAGCGGGAGGGGATGGAGAGACCCAGTACTTC.

The chain couples TRBV28 to TRBJ1-4, with 9 bases identical to TRBD1. V shed 6 bases, J shed 4 bases, and the junction held 3 bases outside the gene matches. The CDR3 contains 14 residues. From germline, CDR1 is MDHEN and CDR2 SYDVKM. The CDR3 nucleotides are TGTGCCAGCAGGGGGACAGGGAATAATGAAAAACTGTTTTTT. This codes for CASRGTGNNEKLFF.

The V and J genes are TRBV29-1 and TRBJ1-1, with D possibly matching TRBD1 (6 bases). There are 13 residues in the CDR3. Germline V gene data show CDR1 as SQVTM and CDR2 as ANQGSEA. Trimming cost V 6 bases and J 0 bases, with 11 bases left between them. The CDR3 nucleotides are TGCAGCGTCGACAGGTACATGAACACTGAAGCTTTCTTT. The encoded protein is CSVDRYMNTEAFF.

J is TRBJ1-1 and V is TRBV12-3 or TRBV12-4; TRBD1 agrees at 9 bases. J gave up 8 bases and V 5 bases, and 6 bases lay outside the gene matches. The CDR3 loop spans 13 amino acids. The CDR3 DNA sequence: TGTGCCAGCAGTGTATGGACAGGGGCCGAAGCTTTCTTT. This gives the protein CASSVWTGAEAFF.

The V call is TRBV6-1, the J call TRBJ1-6; perhaps TRBD1 as D (5 bases). Deletions cut 0 bases from V and 9 bases from J, with 12 bases between. The germline CDR1 and CDR2 sequences are MNHNS and SASEGT. The CDR3 length is 15 residues. The CDR3 here is CASSEATAGISPLHF. Written as DNA, the CDR3 is TGTGCCAGCAGTGAAGCGACGGCAGGGATTTCACCCCTCCACTTT.

For the CDR3, the DNA is TGTGCCAGCAGCCGACCGGGACAGAGCACAGATACGCAGTATTTT. This sequence encodes CASSRPGQSTDTQYF. The chain links TRBV3-1 (or the pseudogene TRBV3-2) to TRBJ2-3, with 7 nucleotides matching TRBD1. Looked up from germline, CDR1 is LGHDT and CDR2 is YNNKEL (reference sequence). The CDR3 runs to 15 residues. With V trimmed by 4 bases and J by 0 bases, 4 bases remained unmatched.

The gene calls are TRBV14 and TRBJ1-1; the D gene is possibly TRBD1 (5 bases). Germline V gene sequence: CDR1 SGHDN, CDR2 FVKESK. The V end was cut by 0 bases, the J end by 5 bases, with 13 bases between. The CDR3 extends over 15 amino acids. The CDR3 DNA sequence: TGTGCCAGCAGCCAAGATGAGGCAGGGAGGACTGAAGCTTTCTTT. This translates into CASSQDEAGRTEAFF.